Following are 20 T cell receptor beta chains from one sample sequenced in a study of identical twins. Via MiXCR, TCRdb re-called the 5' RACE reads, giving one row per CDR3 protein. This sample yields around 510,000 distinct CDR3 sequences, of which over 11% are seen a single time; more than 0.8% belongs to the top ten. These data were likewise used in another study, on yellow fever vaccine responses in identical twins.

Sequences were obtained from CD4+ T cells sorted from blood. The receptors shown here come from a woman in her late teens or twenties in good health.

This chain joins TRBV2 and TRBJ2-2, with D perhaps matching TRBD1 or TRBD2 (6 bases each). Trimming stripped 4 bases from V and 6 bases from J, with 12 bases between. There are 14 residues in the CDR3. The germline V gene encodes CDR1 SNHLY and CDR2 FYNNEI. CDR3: CASSAGANPGELFF. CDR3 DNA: TGTGCCAGCAGTGCGGGGGCGAATCCCGGGGAGCTGTTTTTT.

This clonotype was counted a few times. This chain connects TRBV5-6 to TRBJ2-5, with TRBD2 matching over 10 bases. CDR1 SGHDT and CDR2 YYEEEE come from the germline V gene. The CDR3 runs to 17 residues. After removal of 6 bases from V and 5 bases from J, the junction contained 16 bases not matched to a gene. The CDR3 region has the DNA TGTGCCAGCACCCCATGGATACTAGCGGGGACTATCGAGACCCAGTACTTC. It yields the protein CASTPWILAGTIETQYF. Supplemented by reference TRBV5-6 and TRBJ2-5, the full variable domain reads DAGVTQSPTHLIKTRGQQVTLRCSPKSGHDTVSWYQQALGQGPQFIFQYYEEEERQRGNFPDRFSGHQFPNYSSELNVNALLLGDSALYLCASTPWILAGTIETQYFGPGTRLLVL.

For the CDR3, the DNA is TGTGCCAGCAGCTTTAGGACTGGGGCCAACGTCCTGACTTTC. It encodes CASSFRTGANVLTF. The chain carries TRBV7-2 and TRBJ2-6, with D hard to call. V lost 3 bases and J lost 2, with 5 bases in between. This CDR3 is 14 amino acids long. The germline V gene has CDR1 SGHTA and CDR2 FQGNSA.

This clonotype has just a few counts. DNA of the CDR3: TGCAGTGCTAGAGATTCCCGGGGAAGCACAGATACGCAGTATTTT. This codes for CSARDSRGSTDTQYF. The chain couples TRBV20-1 to TRBJ2-3, with D tentatively TRBD2 (5 bases). From germline, CDR1 is DFQATT and CDR2 SNEGSKA (reference sequence). The CDR3 runs 15 residues. Trimming cost V 0 bases and J 0 bases, with 10 bases left between them.

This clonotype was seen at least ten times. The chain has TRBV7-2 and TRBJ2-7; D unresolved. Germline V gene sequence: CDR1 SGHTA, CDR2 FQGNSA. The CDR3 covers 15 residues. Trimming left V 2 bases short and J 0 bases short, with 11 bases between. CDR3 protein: CASSLLGRSSYEQYF. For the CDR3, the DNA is TGTGCCAGCAGCTTATTGGGAAGGAGCTCCTACGAGCAGTACTTC.

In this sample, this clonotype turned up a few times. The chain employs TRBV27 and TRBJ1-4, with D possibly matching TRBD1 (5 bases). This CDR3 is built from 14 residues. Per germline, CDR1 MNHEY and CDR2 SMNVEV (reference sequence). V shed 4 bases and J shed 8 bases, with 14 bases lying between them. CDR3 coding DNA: TGTGCCAGCAGTTCGGAGGGTACAGGCGAAAAACTGTTTTTT. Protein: CASSSEGTGEKLFF.

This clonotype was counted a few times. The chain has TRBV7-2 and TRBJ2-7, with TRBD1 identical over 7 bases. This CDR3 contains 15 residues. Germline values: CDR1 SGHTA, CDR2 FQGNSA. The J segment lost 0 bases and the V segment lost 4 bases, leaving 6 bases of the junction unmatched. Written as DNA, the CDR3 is TGTGCCAGCAGCTCGCCCGGGACAGTCTCCTACGAGCAGTACTTC. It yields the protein CASSSPGTVSYEQYF.

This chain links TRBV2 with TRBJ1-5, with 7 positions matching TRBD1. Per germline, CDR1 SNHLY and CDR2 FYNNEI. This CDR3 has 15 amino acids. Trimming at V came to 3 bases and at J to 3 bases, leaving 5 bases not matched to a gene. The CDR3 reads CASSDKGQHNQPQHF. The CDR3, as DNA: TGTGCCAGCAGTGACAAGGGACAGCACAATCAGCCCCAGCATTTT.

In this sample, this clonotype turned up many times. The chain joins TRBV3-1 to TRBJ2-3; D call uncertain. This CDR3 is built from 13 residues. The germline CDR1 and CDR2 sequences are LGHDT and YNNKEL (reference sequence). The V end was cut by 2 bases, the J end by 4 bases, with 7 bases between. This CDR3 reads CASSQFLSDTQYF. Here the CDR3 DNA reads TGTGCCAGCAGCCAATTTTTGTCAGATACGCAGTATTTT.

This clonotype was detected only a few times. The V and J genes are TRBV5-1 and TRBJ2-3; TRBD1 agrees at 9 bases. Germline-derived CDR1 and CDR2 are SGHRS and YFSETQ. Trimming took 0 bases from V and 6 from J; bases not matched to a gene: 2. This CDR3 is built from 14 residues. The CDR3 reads CASSLEGQGDTQYF. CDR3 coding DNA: TGCGCCAGCAGCTTGGAGGGACAGGGTGATACGCAGTATTTT.

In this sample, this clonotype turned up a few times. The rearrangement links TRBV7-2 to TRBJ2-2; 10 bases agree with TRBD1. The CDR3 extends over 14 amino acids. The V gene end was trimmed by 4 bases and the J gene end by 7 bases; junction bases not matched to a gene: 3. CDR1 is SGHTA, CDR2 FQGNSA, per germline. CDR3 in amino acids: CASSWGQGIGELFF. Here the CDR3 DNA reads TGTGCCAGCAGCTGGGGACAGGGGATCGGGGAGCTGTTTTTT.

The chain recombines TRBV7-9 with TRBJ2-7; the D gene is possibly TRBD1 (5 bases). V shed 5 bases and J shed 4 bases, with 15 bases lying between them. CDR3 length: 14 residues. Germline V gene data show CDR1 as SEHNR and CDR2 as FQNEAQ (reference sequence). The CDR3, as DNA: TGTGCCAGCAGCCTCCCAGGGATTGGGTACGAGCAGTACTTC. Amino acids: CASSLPGIGYEQYF.

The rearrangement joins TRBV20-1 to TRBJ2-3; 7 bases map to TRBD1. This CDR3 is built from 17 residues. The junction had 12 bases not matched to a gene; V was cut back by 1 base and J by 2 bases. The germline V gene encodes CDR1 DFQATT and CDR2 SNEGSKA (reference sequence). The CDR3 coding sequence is TGCAGTGCTAGAGGACAGGGAGACAAGAAAGACACAGATACGCAGTATTTT. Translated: CSARGQGDKKDTDTQYF.

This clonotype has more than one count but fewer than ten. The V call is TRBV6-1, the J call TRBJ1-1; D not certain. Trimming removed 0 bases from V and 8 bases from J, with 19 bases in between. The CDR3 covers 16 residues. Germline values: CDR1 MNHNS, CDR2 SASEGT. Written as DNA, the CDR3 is TGTGCCAGCAGTGAAGCGCACCCCATAGGGAGGTCCGAAGCTTTCTTT. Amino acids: CASSEAHPIGRSEAFF.

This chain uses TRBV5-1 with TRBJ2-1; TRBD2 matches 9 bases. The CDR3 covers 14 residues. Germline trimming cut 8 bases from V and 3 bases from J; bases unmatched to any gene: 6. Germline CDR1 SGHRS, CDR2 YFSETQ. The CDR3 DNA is TGCGCCAGTGTACCGACTAGCGGCTACAATGAGCAGTTCTTC. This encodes CASVPTSGYNEQFF.

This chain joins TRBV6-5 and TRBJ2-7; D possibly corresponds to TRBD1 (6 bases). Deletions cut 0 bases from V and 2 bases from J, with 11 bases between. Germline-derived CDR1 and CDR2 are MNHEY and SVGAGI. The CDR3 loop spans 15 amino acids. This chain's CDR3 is CASSYSGAGTYEQYF. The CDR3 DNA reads TGTGCCAGCAGTTACTCGGGGGCAGGAACCTACGAGCAGTACTTC.

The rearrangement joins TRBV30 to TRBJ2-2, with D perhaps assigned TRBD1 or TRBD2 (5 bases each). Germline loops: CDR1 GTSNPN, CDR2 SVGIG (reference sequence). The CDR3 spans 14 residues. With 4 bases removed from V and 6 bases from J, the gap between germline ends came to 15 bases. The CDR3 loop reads CAWTGSPGSGELFF. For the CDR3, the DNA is TGTGCCTGGACAGGGAGCCCAGGATCCGGGGAGCTGTTTTTT.

CDR3 in amino acids: CAWSTPPTYEQYF. The CDR3 DNA is TGTGCCTGGAGTACGCCACCCACCTACGAGCAGTACTTC. V and J are TRBV30 and TRBJ2-7; D is undetermined. Between the trimmed V and J ends, which lost 2 bases and 2 bases, there was a span of 10 bases. The CDR3 runs 13 residues. Per the germline V gene, CDR1 is GTSNPN and CDR2 is SVGIG (reference sequence).

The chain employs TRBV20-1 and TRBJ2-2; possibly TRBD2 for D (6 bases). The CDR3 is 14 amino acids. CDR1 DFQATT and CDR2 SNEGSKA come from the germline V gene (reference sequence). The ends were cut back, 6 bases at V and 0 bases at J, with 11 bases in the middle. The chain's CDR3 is CSATSGSNTGELFF. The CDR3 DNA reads TGCAGTGCCACGAGCGGGTCGAACACCGGGGAGCTGTTTTTT.

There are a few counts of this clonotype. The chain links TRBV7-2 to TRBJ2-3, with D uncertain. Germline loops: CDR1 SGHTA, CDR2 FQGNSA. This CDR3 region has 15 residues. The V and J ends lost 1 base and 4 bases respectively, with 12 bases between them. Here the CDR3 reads CASSLDVPHPDTQYF. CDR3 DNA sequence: TGTGCCAGCAGCTTAGATGTCCCCCACCCAGATACGCAGTATTTT.